The TCR beta chain under discussion was sequenced for a study of T cell repertoires in cytomegalovirus infection. On the study more broadly: TCR beta signatures that were public indicated CMV infection and matching HLA type. Study findings and constraints: The ex vivo response was dominated by HLA-C-restricted CMV-specific TCR beta clonotypes. Identification of carriers of CMV plus the relevant HLA was performed using cumulative public TCR beta family frequency.

This clonotype was counted at least ten times. No antigen is known for it. TCRdb reanalysed the reads using MiXCR and keeps one entry per CDR3 protein. The sample shows about 230,000 distinct CDR3 sequences, over 20% of them seen only once. This sequence originates from a human donor in good health (CMV status not recorded). Some clones in this sample may be carry-over from other donors' samples. The sample consisted of CD8+ T cells from PBMCs.

CDR3 sequence (DNA): TGTGCCAGCAGCCCTAAGGACAGGGTCGGCTATGGCTACACCTTC. Translated: CASSPKDRVGYGYTF. The chain couples TRBV7-2 to TRBJ1-2; 8 bases line up with TRBD1. Germline V CDR1 and CDR2: SGHTA, FQGNSA. The length of the CDR3 is 15 residues. The V gene end was trimmed by 5 bases and the J gene end by 4 bases; junction bases not matched to a gene: 9.